The subject of this entry is one T cell receptor (beta chain). It has no known antigen specificity. It has no much larger one-base neighbor in the sample; base qualities were not kept. This sample was included in a study of CD8+ T cells in alopecia areata (dated by TCRdb to the late 2010s). For the wider study: The treated patients took part in an open-label pilot trial in which moderate-to-severe alopecia areata was treated with oral tofacitinib at 5 to 10 mg twice daily. Patients stayed on tofacitinib for 6 to 18 months and then had 6 months of follow-up off drug so that delayed response and recurrence could be assessed. For the treated patients, the SALT score, which quantifies what percentage of scalp surface area is affected, served as the measure of disease severity. High-throughput TCRbeta sequencing was used to examine T cell clonal expansion in alopecia areata in both the C3H/HeJ mouse model and human patients. Scalp tissue and sorted CD4+ and CD8+ peripheral blood T cells from patchy and totalis/universalis alopecia areata patients and from healthy controls were covered by human TCRbeta sequencing. Patients on tofacitinib were biopsied at baseline and after 4 and 24 weeks of treatment, and several of the patients also had a later scalp biopsy. Clonality in the scalp was compared among normal scalp (n=4), patchy alopecia areata scalp (n=8), and alopecia totalis/universalis scalp (n=8). The RNA source kit depended on sample type: the PAXgene miRNA kit for fixed scalp, the miRNeasy kit for PBMCs, and the RNeasy kit for mouse skin. immunoSEQ multiplex PCR using 35 Vbeta forward primers and 13 Jbeta reverse primers was used to amplify TCRbeta CDR3 regions. The paper's findings and limits, for the study overall: During tofacitinib treatment, many expanded lesional clones remained in scalp and blood, and this persistence may partly explain relapse after treatment is stopped. Compared with mice, TCR sequences shared between patients were less clear, possibly partly because of HLA diversity across the patient population. With tofacitinib, both scalp clonality and the number of expanded CD8+ clones among the top 100 scalp clones went down significantly. Compared with normal scalp, lesional scalp had higher clonality and more expanded CD8+ clones, particularly in alopecia totalis/universalis, a pattern that suggests antigenic drive. Unlike mouse skin, where gammadelta T cells dominate, normal human skin contains resident alphabeta T cells that get sequenced too, which complicates analysis of the scalp TCR repertoire. Because the treated cohort was small and had just a single nonresponder, larger studies are needed to establish links between baseline CD8+ expansion and response.

Trimming accounts for 3 bases at V and 2 bases at J, while the number of junction bases matched to no gene is 3. Inclusive of the bounding cysteine and phenylalanine, the CDR3 is 16 residues long. Kept here is only the CDR3 DNA, which spans 48 bases and is read in frame from base 1. CDR1 and CDR2 were assigned from the germline V gene as MGHRA and YSYEKL. The library was built by means of the immunoSEQ multiplex PCR assay. For TCR sequencing, RNA was extracted from every sample and reverse transcribed into cDNA to serve as template. SuperScript III was used to make first-strand cDNA, primed with a 2:1 mix of oligo-dT and random hexamers. A synthetic immune receptor repertoire was used to gauge amplification bias, and whatever bias remained was removed computationally. As for the authors' bioinformatics: Raw reads were preprocessed to remove errors, and CDR3 was defined according to IMGT conventions as the region from the conserved cysteine to phenylalanine. To get clonality, Shannon entropy was normalized by log2 of the number of productive unique TCRs and the result was subtracted from 1. CD4 or CD8 identity of scalp clones was inferred by cross-referencing scalp TCRbeta sequences with sorted blood CD4 and CD8 repertoires. TCRdb took over this immuneACCESS table, retaining in-frame rearrangements with V and J assigned. Such tables are incomplete; in checked studies, under half of the missing clones stem from an unresolved V gene, and the remainder is unexplained. V and J calls and clone size follow that table, whereas D and trimming were derived from the DNA. In this sample the table shows about 200,000 clones, less than 65% of which occur a single time. Together, the top ten hold 4% to 5% of the sample.

The intended sense of this specimen's time point label: more than three weeks on oral tofacitinib. The meaning of the sample's treatment or condition label: oral pan-JAK inhibitor, 5-10 mg twice daily. From alopecia areata patients, peripheral blood was collected along with lesional scalp punch biopsies. PBMCs were isolated by density centrifugation and stained for CD3, CD4 and CD8, and CD4+ and CD8+ T cells were sorted on a FACSAria. The TCR was taken from a human donor with alopecia areata. This material consisted of CD4+ T cells sorted from blood, taken at week 4, from a patient treated with tofacitinib. This receptor chain uses TRBV4-1 and TRBJ2-3, and 12 junction bases match TRBD2. The CDR3 protein sequence reads: CASSQGLAGSTDTQYF. The nucleotide sequence reads TGCGCCAGCAGCCAGGGACTAGCGGGCTCCACAGATACGCAGTATTTT.